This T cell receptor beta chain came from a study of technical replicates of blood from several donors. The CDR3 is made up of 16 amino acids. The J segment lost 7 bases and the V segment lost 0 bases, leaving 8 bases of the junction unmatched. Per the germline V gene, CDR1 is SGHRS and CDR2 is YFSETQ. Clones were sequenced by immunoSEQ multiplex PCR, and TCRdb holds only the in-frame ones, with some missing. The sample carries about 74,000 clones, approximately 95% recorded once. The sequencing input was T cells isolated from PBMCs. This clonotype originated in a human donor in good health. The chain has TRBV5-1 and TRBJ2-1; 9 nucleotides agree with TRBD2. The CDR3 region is CASSLDGGGALNEQFF. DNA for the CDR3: TGCGCCAGCAGCTTGGATGGCGGGGGGGCCTTGAATGAGCAGTTCTTC.